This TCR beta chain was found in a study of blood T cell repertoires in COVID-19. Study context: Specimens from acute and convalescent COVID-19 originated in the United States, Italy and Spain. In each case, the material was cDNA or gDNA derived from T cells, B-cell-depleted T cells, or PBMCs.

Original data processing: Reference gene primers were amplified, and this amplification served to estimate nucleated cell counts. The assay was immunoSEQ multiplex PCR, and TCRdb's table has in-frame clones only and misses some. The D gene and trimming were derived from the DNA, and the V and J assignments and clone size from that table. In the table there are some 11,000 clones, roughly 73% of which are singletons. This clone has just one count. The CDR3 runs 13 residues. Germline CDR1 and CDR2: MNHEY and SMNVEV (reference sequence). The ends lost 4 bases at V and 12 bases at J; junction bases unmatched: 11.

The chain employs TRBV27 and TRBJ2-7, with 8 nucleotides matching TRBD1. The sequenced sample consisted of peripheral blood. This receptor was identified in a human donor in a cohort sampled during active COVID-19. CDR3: CASSSQGAGSLYF. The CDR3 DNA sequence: TGTGCCAGCAGTTCGCAGGGGGCTGGGAGTTTGTACTTC.